This T cell receptor beta chain came from a study of blood T cell repertoires in COVID-19. Study as a whole: Nucleic acid was either cDNA or gDNA, and it came from T cells, B-cell-depleted T cells, or PBMCs.

The CDR3 extends over 15 amino acids. Germline V CDR1 and CDR2: MDHEN, SYDVKM. The V and J ends lost 5 bases and 4 bases respectively, with 16 bases between them. Authors' processing steps: It was from reference gene primer amplification that nucleated cell counts were estimated. Sequencing used immunoSEQ multiplex PCR; TCRdb keeps in-frame clones, though not all of them. The V and J calls and clone size come from that table; D and trimming were worked out from the DNA. The sample consists of approximately 180,000 clones, more than 65% of them appearing once. The source material was PBMCs or T cells enriched from blood (not recorded which). The TCR sequence derives from a woman aged 50 to 65 with acute COVID-19. The rearrangement links TRBV28 to TRBJ2-3, with a weak D call TRBD2 (7 bases). This CDR3 is CASSPGGYRADTQYF. Written as DNA, the CDR3 is TGTGCCAGCAGTCCGGGGGGCTATCGGGCAGATACGCAGTATTTT.